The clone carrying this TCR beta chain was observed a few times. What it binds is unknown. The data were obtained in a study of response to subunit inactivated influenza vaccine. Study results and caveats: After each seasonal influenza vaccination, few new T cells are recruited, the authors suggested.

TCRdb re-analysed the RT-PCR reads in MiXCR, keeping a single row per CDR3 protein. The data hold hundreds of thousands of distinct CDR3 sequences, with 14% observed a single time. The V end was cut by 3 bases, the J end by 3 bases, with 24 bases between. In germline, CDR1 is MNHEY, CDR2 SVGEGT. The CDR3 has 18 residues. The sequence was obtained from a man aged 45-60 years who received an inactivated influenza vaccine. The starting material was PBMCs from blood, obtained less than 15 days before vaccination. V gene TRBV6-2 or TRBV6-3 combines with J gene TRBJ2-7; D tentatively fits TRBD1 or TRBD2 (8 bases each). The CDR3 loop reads CASSYTSGGSGRDYEQYF. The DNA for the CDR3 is TGTGCCAGCAGTTATACCTCAGGGGGCAGCGGGAGAGACTACGAGCAGTACTTC.